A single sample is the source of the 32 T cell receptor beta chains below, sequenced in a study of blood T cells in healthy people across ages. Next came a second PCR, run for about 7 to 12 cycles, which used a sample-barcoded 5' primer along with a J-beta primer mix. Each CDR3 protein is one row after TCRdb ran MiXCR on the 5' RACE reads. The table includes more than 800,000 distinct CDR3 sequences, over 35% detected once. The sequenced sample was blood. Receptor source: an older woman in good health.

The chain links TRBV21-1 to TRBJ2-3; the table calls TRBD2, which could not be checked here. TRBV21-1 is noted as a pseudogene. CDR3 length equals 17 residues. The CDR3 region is CAGSKALGGPPRDTQYF. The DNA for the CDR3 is TGTGCCGGCAGCAAAGCCCTCGGGGGCCCTCCGCGAGATACGCAGTATTTT.

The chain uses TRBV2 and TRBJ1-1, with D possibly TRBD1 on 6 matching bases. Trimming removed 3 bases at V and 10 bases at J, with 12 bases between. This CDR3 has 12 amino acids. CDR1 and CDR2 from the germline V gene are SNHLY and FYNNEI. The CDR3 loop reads CASSDGQKIAFF. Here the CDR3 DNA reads TGTGCCAGCAGTGACGGACAGAAGATAGCTTTCTTT.

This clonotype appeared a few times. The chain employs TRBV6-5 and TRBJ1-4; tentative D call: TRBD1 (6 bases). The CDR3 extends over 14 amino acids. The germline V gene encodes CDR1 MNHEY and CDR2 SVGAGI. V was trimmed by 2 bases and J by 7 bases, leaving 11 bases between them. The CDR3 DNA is TGTGCCAGCAGTTACGGGACATGGAGTGAAAAACTGTTTTTT. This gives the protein CASSYGTWSEKLFF.

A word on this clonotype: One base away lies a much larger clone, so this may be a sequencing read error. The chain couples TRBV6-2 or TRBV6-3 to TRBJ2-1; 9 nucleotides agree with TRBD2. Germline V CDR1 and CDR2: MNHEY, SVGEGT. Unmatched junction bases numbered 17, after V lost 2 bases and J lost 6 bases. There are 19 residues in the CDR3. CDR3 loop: CASSYGLVQREVTRNEQFF. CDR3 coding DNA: TGTGCCAGCAGTTACGGGCTGGTGCAGCGGGAGGTTACCCGCAATGAGCAGTTCTTC.

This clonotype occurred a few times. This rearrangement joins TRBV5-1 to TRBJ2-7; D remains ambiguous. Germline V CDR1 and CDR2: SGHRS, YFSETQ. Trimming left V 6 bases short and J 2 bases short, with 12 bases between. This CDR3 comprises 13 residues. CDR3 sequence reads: CASKRHGAYEQYF. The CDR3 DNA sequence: TGCGCCAGCAAGCGTCATGGGGCCTACGAGCAGTACTTC.

The CDR3 reads CSAHTLELFETQYF. In DNA form, the CDR3 reads TGCAGCGCCCACACCCTAGAGTTATTCGAGACCCAGTACTTC. The chain uses TRBV29-1 and TRBJ2-5; no firm D call. Germline loops: CDR1 SQVTM, CDR2 ANQGSEA. CDR3 length equals 14 residues. Trimming removed 7 bases at V and 5 bases at J, with 20 bases between.

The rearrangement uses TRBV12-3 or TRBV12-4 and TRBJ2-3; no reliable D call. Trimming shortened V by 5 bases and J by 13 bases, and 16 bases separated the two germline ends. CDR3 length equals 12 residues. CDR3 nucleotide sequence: TGTGCCAGCAGTCTTAGCTCATGTGTTGAGTATTTT. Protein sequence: CASSLSSCVEYF.

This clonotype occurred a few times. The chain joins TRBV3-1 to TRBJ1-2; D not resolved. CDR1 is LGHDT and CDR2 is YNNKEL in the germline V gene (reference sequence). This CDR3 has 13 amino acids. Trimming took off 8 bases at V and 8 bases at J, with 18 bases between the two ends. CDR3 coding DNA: TGTGCCAGCGGAGGCACATCCTATGGCGGCTACACCTTC. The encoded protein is CASGGTSYGGYTF.

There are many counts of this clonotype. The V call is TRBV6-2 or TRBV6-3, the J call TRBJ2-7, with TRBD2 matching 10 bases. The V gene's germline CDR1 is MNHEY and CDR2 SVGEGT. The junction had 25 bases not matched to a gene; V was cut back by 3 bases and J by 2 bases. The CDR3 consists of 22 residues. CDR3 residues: CASSYILGQGGSSGRAAYEQYF. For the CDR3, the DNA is TGTGCCAGCAGTTATATTCTGGGACAAGGTGGGTCCAGCGGGAGGGCCGCCTACGAGCAGTACTTC.

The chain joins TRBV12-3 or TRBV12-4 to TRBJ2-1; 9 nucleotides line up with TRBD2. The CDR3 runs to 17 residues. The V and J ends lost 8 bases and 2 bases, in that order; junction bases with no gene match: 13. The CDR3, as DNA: TGTGCCAGCGGTTCGAGGGCGGGAGGGACGGCCTACAATGAGCAGTTCTTC. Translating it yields CASGSRAGGTAYNEQFF.

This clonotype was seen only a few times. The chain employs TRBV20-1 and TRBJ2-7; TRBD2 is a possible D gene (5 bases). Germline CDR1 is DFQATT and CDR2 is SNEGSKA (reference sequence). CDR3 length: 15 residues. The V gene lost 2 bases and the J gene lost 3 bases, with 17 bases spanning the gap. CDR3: CSARTLRVEGYEQYF. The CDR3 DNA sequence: TGCAGTGCTAGAACATTGAGGGTTGAGGGCTACGAGCAGTACTTC.

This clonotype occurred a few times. The CDR3 nucleotides read TGCGCCAGCAGCTTTCTAGCGGGAAGATCAGATACGCAGTATTTT. This codes for CASSFLAGRSDTQYF. This chain joins TRBV5-1 and TRBJ2-3; 9 bases are shared with TRBD2. Germline CDR1 reads SGHRS; CDR2 reads YFSETQ. J gave up 4 bases and V 2 bases, and 5 bases lay outside the gene matches. The length of the CDR3 is 15 residues.

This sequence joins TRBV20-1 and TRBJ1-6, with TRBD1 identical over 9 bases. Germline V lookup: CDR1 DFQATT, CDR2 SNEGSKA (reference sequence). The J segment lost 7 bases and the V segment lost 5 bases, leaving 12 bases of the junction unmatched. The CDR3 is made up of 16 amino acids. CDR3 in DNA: TGCAGTGCTCCGGGACAGGGTGTAGGTGGGAATTCACCCCTCCACTTT. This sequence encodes CSAPGQGVGGNSPLHF.

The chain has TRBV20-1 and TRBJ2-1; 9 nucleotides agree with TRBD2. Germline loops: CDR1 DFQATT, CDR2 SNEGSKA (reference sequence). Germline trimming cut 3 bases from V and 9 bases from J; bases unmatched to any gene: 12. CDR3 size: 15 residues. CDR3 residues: CSARVLAGGGREQFF. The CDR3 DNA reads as TGCAGTGCTAGGGTGCTCGCGGGAGGGGGTCGTGAGCAGTTCTTC.

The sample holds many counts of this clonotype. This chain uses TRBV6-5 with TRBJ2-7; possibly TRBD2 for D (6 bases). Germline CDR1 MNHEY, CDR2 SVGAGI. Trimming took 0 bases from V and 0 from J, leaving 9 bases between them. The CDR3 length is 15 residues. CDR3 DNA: TGTGCCAGCAGTTACTCGAGCGGGTCCTCCTACGAGCAGTACTTC. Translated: CASSYSSGSSYEQYF.

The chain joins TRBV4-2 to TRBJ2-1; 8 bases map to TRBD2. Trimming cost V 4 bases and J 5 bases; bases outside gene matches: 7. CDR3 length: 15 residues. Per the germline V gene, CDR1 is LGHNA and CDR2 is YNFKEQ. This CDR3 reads CASSPAGTRDNEQFF. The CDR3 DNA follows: TGTGCCAGCAGCCCCGCCGGGACTAGGGACAATGAGCAGTTCTTC.

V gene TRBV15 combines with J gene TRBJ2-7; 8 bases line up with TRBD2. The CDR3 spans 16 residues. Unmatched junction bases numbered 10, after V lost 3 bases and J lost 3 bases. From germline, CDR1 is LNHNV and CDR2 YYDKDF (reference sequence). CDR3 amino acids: CATSSSSPGGIYEQYF. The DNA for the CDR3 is TGTGCCACCAGCAGCTCCAGCCCGGGGGGGATCTACGAGCAGTACTTC.

CDR3 sequence (DNA): TGTGCCAGCAGGGCCGGGACCCACAATGAGCAGTTCTTC. This translates into CASRAGTHNEQFF. The chain joins TRBV6-6 to TRBJ2-1, with D possibly being TRBD1 or TRBD2 (5 bases each). Germline V lookup: CDR1 MNHNY, CDR2 SVGAGI (reference sequence). The ends were cut back, 6 bases at V and 5 bases at J, with 11 bases in the middle. The CDR3 contains 13 residues.

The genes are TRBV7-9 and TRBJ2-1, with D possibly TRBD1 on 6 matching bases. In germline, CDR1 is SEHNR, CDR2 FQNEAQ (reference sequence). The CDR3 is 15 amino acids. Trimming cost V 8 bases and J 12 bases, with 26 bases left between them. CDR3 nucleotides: TGTGCCAGCGGCACCGGGCAGGGGACCCGGGGTTTGCAGTTCTTC. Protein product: CASGTGQGTRGLQFF.

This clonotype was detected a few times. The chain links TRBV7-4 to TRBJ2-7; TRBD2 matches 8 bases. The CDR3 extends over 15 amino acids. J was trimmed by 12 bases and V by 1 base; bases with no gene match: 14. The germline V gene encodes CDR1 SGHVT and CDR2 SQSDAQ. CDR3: CASSLGSSGNRNSYF. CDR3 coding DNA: TGTGCCAGCAGCTTAGGCAGTAGCGGGAACCGAAACTCGTACTTC.

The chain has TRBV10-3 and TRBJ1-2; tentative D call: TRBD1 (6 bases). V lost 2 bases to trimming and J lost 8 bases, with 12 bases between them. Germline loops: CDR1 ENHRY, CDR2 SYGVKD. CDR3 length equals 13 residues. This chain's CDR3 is CAISEAHRDGYTF. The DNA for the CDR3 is TGTGCCATCAGTGAGGCTCACAGGGACGGCTACACCTTC.

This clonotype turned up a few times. CDR3 residues: CSVHPGGMGSYGYTF. The CDR3 DNA reads TGCAGCGTGCATCCCGGGGGTATGGGCAGCTATGGCTACACCTTC. The chain recombines TRBV29-1 with TRBJ1-2; TRBD1 might be the D (5 bases). This CDR3 contains 15 residues. CDR1 SQVTM and CDR2 ANQGSEA come from the germline V gene. V was cut by 6 bases and J by 4 bases, with 21 bases left in between. Combining the CDR3 with reference TRBV29-1 and TRBJ1-2 gives the whole variable domain SAVISQKPSRDICQRGTSLTIQCQVDSQVTMMFWYRQQPGQSLTLIATANQGSEATYESGFVIDKFPISRPNLTFSTLTVSNMSPEDSSIYLCSVHPGGMGSYGYTFGSGTRLTVV.

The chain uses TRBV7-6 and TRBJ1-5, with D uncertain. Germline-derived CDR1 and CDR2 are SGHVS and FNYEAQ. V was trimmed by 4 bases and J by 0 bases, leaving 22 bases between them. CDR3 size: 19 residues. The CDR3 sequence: CASSYSPLQTDVSNQPQHF. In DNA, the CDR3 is TGTGCCAGCAGCTATTCCCCCCTACAGACGGACGTTAGCAATCAGCCCCAGCATTTT. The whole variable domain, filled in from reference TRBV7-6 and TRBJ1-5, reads GAGVSQSPRYKVTKRGQDVALRCDPISGHVSLYWYRQALGQGPEFLTYFNYEAQQDKSGLPNDRFSAERPEGSISTLTIQRTEQRDSAMYRCASSYSPLQTDVSNQPQHFGDGTRLSIL.

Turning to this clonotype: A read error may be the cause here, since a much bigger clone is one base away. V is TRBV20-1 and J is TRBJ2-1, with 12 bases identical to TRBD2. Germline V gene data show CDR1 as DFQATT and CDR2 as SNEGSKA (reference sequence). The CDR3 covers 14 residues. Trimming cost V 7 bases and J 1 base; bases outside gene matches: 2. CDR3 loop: CSETSGRSYNEQFF. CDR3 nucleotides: TGCAGTGAGACTAGCGGGAGATCCTACAATGAGCAGTTCTTC.

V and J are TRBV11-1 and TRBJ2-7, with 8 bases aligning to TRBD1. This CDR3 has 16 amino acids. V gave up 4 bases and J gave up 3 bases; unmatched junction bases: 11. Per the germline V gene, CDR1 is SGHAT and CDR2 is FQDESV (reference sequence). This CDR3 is CASSSKQGALSYEQYF. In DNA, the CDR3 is TGTGCCAGCAGCTCCAAGCAGGGGGCCCTCAGCTACGAGCAGTACTTC.

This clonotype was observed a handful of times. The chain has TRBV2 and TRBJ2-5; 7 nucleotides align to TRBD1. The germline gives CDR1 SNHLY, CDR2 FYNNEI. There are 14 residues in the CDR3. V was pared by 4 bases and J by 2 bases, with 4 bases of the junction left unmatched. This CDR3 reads CASSVSRGQETQYF. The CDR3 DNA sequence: TGTGCCAGCAGTGTAAGCAGGGGGCAAGAGACCCAGTACTTC.

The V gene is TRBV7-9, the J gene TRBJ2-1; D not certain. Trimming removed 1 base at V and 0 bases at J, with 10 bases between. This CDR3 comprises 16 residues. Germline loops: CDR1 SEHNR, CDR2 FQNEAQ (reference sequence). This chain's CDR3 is CASSLVRSSSYNEQFF. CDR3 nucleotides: TGTGCCAGCAGCTTAGTCCGATCTAGCTCCTACAATGAGCAGTTCTTC.

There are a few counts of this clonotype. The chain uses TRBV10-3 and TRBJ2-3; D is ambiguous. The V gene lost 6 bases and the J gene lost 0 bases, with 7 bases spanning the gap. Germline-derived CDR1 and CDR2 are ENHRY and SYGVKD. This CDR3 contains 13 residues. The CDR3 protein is CAISRTSTDTQYF. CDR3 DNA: TGTGCCATCAGCCGAACTAGCACAGATACGCAGTATTTT.

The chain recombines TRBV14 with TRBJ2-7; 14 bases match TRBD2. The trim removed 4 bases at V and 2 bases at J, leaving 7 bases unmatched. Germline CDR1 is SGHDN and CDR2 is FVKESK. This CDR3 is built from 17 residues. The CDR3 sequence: CASSPKRLAGGPYEQYF. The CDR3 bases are TGTGCCAGCAGCCCCAAGAGACTAGCGGGAGGGCCCTACGAGCAGTACTTC.

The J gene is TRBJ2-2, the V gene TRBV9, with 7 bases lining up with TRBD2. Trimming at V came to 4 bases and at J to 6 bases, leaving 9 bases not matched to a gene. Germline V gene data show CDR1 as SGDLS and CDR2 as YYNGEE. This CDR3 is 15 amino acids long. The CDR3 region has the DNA TGTGCCAGCAGCTCAAGAGCGGGGTTGGCCGGGGAGCTGTTTTTT. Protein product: CASSSRAGLAGELFF.

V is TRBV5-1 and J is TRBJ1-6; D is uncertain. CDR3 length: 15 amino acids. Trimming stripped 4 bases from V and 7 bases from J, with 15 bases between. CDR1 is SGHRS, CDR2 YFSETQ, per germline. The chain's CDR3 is CASSDSQGPNSPLHF. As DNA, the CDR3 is TGCGCCAGCAGCGATTCACAAGGGCCAAATTCACCCCTCCACTTT.

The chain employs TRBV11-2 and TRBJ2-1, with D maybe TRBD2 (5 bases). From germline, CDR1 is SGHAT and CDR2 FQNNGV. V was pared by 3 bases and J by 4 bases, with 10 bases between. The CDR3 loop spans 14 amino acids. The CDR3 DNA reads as TGTGCCAGCAGCTTTGACGGCGGGTACAATGAGCAGTTCTTC. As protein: CASSFDGGYNEQFF.